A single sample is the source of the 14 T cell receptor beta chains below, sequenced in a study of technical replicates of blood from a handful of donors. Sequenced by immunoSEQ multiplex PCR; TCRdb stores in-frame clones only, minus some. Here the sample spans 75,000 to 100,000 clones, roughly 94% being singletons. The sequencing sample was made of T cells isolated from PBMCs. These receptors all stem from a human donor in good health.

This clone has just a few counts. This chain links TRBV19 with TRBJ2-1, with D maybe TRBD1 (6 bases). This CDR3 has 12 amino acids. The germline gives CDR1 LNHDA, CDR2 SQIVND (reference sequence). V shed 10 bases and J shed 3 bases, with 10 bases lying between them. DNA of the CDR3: TGTGCCACTTCCAGGGGCTACAATGAGCAGTTCTTC. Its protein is CATSRGYNEQFF.

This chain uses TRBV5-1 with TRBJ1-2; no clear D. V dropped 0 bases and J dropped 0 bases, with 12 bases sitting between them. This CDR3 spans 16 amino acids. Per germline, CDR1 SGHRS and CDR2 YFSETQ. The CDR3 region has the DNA TGCGCCAGCAGCTTGGATGGCAGCGCAGCTAACTATGGCTACACCTTC. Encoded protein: CASSLDGSAANYGYTF. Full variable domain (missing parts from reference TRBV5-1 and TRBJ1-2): KAGVTQTPRYLIKTRGQQVTLSCSPISGHRSVSWYQQTPGQGLQFLFEYFSETQRNKGNFPGRFSGRQFSNSRSEMNVSTLELGDSALYLCASSLDGSAANYGYTFGSGTRLTVV.

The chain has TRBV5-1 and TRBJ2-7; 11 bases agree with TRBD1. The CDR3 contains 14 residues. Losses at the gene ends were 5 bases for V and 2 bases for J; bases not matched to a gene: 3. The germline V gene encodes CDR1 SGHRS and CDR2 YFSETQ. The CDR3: CASRWDRGTYEQYF. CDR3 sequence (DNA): TGCGCCAGCAGGTGGGACAGGGGGACCTACGAGCAGTACTTC.

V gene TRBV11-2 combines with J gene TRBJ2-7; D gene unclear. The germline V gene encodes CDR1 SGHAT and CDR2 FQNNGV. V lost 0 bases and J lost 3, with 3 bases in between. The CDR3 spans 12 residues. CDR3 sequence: CASSLDSYEQYF. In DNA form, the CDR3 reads TGTGCCAGCAGCTTAGATAGCTACGAGCAGTACTTC.

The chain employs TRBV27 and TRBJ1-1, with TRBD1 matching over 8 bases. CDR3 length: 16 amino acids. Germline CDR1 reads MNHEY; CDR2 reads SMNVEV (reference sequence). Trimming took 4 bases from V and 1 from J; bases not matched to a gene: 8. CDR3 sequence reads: CASSSGPGTGNTEAFF. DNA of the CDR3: TGTGCCAGCAGTTCCGGTCCCGGGACAGGGAACACTGAAGCTTTCTTT.

CDR3: CASSLATRQAGELFF. As DNA, the CDR3 is TGTGCCAGCAGCTTAGCCACAAGACAGGCCGGGGAGCTGTTTTTT. The chain uses TRBV7-2 and TRBJ2-2; perhaps TRBD1 as D (6 bases). The germline V gene has CDR1 SGHTA and CDR2 FQGNSA. The CDR3 consists of 15 residues. Trimming removed 0 bases from V and 6 bases from J, with 11 bases in between.

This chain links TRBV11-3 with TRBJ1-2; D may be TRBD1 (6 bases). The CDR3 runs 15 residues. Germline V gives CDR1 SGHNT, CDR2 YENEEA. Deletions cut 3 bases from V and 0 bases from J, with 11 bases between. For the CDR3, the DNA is TGTGCCAGCAGCTTCGGGACACTTTCTAACTATGGCTACACCTTC. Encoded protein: CASSFGTLSNYGYTF.

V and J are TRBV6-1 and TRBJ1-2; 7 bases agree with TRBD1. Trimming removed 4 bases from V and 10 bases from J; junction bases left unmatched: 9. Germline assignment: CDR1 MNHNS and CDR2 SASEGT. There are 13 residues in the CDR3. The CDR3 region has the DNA TGTGCCAGCAGTGGAGGGACAGTGGGTTTCTACACCTTC. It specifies CASSGGTVGFYTF.

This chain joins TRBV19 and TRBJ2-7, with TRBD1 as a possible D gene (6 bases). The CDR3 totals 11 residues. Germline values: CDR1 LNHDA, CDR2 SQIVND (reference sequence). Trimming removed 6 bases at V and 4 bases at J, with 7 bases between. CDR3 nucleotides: TGTGCCAGTAGAACAGGGTACGAGCAGTACTTC. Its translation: CASRTGYEQYF.

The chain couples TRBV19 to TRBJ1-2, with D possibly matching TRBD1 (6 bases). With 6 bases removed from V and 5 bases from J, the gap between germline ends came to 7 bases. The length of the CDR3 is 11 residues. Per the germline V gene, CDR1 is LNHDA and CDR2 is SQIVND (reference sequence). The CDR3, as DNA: TGTGCCAGTAGCCAGGGGTATGGCTACACCTTC. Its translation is CASSQGYGYTF.

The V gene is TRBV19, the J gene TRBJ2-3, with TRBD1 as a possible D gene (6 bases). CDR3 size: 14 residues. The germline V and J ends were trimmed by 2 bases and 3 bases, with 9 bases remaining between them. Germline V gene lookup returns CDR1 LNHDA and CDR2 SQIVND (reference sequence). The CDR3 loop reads CASSIRGYTDTQYF. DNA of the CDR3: TGTGCCAGTAGTATAAGGGGGTATACAGATACGCAGTATTTT.

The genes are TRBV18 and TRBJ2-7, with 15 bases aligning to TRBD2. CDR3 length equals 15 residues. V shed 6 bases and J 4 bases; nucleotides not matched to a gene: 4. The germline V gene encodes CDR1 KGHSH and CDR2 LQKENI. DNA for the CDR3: TGTGCCAGCTCGAGGACTAGCGGGAGGGAATACGAGCAGTACTTC. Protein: CASSRTSGREYEQYF.

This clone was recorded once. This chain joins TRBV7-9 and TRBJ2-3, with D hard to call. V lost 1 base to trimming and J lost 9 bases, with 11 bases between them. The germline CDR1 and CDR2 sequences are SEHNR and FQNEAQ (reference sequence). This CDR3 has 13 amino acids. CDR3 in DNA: TGTGCCAGCAGCTTAGATCCTTTTCTCACGCAGTATTTT. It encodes CASSLDPFLTQYF.

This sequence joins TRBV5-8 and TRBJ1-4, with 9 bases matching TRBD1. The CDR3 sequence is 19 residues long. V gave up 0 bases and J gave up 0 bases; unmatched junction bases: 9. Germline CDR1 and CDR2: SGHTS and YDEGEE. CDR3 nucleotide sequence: TGTGCCAGCAGCTTGGATGGACAGGGGCGCATAGCAACTAATGAAAAACTGTTTTTT. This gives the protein CASSLDGQGRIATNEKLFF.